This T cell receptor beta chain originates from a study of Ad26.COV2.S vaccination and SARS-CoV-2 variants. Study details: The study gave Ad26.COV2.S intramuscularly, once or twice 56 days apart. Findings of the study overall: Placebo recipients and vaccine recipients were similar in non-spike TCR breadth.

The length of the CDR3 is 14 residues. Germline V gives CDR1 LGHNA, CDR2 YSLEER. The germline V and J ends were trimmed by 1 base and 7 bases, with 14 bases remaining between them. Notes on this clone: Its antigen is currently unknown.

Clones were read by immunoSEQ multiplex PCR, and TCRdb kept only the in-frame ones, dropping some. The table lists about 280,000 clones, around 87% of them singletons, with approximately 3.3% in the top ten. Treatment indicated: about 20 received Ad26.COV2.S at low or high dose, single or two shots; five or six received placebo; per-sample allocation not given. Material that was analyzed had been drawn on day 63 after the first vaccine or placebo injection. Donor was an adult aged 18-55 years in Boston. Vaccination used an Ad26 vector expressing Wuhan-strain SARS-CoV-2 spike. The material was peripheral blood, obtained in a trial of Ad26.COV2.S vaccine versus placebo. The sequence was obtained from a person aged 18-60 years who received the Ad26.COV2.S COVID-19 vaccine or a placebo. The J gene is TRBJ2-7, the V gene TRBV4-3; TRBD2 might be the D (7 bases). The CDR3 DNA reads TGCGCCAGCAGCCAAGGCGCGGGGGCGGTTGAGCAGTACTTC. It translates to CASSQGAGAVEQYF.